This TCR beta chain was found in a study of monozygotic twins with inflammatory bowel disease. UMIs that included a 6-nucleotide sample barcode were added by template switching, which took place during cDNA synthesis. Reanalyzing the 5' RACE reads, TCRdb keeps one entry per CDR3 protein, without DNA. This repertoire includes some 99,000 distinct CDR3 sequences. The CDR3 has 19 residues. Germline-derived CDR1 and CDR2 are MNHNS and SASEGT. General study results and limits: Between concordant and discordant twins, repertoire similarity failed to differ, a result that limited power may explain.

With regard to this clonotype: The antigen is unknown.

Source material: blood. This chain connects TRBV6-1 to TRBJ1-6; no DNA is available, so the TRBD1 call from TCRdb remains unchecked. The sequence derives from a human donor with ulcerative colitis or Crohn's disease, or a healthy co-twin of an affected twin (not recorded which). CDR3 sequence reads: CASSPSAGTGGIYNSPLHF.